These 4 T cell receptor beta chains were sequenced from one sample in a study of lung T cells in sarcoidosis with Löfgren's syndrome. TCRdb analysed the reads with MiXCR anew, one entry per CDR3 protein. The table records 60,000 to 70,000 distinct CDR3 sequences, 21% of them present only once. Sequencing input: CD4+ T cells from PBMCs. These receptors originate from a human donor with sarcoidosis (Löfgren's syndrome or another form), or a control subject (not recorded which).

CDR3 nucleotide sequence: TGCAGCGCTGGTCAGGGGAGGAACACTGAAGCTTTCTTT. As protein: CSAGQGRNTEAFF. The rearrangement joins TRBV29-1 to TRBJ1-1; maybe TRBD1 (6 bases). CDR3 length: 13 amino acids. From germline, CDR1 is SQVTM and CDR2 ANQGSEA. The ends were cut back, 7 bases at V and 1 base at J, with 13 bases in the middle.

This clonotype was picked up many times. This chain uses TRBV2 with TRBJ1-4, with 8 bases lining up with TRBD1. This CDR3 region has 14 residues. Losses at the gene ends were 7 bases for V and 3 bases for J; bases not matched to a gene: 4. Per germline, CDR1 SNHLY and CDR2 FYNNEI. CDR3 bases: TGTGCCAGCACAGAGACAGGGGCTAATGAAAAACTGTTTTTT. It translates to CASTETGANEKLFF.

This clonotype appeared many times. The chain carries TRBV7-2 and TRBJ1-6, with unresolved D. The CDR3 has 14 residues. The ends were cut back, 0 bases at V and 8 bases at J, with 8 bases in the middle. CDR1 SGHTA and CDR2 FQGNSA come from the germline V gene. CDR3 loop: CASSLAGQYSPLHF. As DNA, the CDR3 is TGTGCCAGCAGCTTAGCAGGGCAGTATTCACCCCTCCACTTT.

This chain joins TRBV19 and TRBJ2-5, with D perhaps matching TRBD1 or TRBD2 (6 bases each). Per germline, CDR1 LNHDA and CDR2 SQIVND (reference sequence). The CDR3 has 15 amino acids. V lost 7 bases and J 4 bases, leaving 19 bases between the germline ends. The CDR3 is CASTGASGPGETQYF. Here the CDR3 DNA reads TGTGCCAGTACGGGGGCTAGTGGCCCCGGAGAGACCCAGTACTTC.